Sequencing of this TCR beta chain was carried out in a study of T cell repertoires in cytomegalovirus infection. A word on this clonotype: Antigen: not known.

MiXCR was run by TCRdb on the reads, yielding one entry per CDR3 protein. The sample carries some 270,000 distinct CDR3 sequences, 22% recorded once. Trimming took 0 bases from V and 2 from J, leaving 6 bases between them. The CDR3 length is 14 residues. Germline values: CDR1 SGDLS, CDR2 YYNGEE. The chain links TRBV9 to TRBJ1-5; D gene ambiguous. The sequenced sample was cultured PBMCs, obtained from culture after CMV antigen stimulation. The sequence was obtained from a human donor in good health (CMV status not recorded). Some clones in this sample may be carry-over from other donors' samples. The DNA of the CDR3 is TGTGCCAGCAGCGTAGGAGGTGGCAATCAGCCCCAGCATTTT. Residues: CASSVGGGNQPQHF.